This is a list of T cell receptor beta chains from one sample in a study of regulatory T cells in long-lasting Graves disease. TCRdb re-called the multiplex PCR reads through MiXCR, storing one row per CDR3 protein. The table lists fewer than 650,000 distinct CDR3 sequences, 16% of them singletons, with approximately 12% in the top ten. A further study also used this sample, focusing on T cells in Graves' hyperthyroidism and ophthalmopathy.

Sequences were derived from peripheral blood mononuclear cells (PBMCs), sampled at new diagnosis, from a patient treated with antithyroid drugs. The source is a young man with Graves disease. Both conserved end residues are part of each CDR3. D genes are given only for firm matches. The size field is filled for only some rows; it gives once, few, many or a size class.

TRBJ2-1 many - 14 TRBV27 CASSFQDSYNEQFF TGTGCCAGCAGTTTTCAGGACAGTTACAATGAGCAGTTCTTC
TRBJ2-7 few - 15 TRBV7-6 CASSLEVGRTYEQYF TGTGCCAGCAGCTTAGAGGTCGGAAGAACCTACGAGCAGTACTTC
TRBJ2-1 - - 13 TRBV24-1 CATSDPVYNEQFF TGTGCCACCAGTGACCCAGTCTACAATGAGCAGTTCTTC
TRBJ2-7 many - 12 TRBV3-1 CASSRVEHEQYF TGTGCCAGCAGCCGAGTGGAGCACGAGCAGTACTTC
TRBJ2-6 few - 17 TRBV7-3 CASSISLRGSGANVLTF TGTGCCAGCAGCATCTCCTTACGTGGCTCTGGGGCCAACGTCCTGACTTTC
TRBJ2-7 many - 12 TRBV2 CASGPLSYEQYF TGTGCCAGCGGTCCCCTCTCCTACGAGCAGTACTTC
TRBJ2-3 many - 12 TRBV20-1 CSARLMTDTQYF TGCAGTGCTAGATTAATGACTGATACGCAGTATTTT
TRBJ2-7 once TRBD2 17 TRBV13 CASSLTGTSGSTYEQYF TGTGCCAGCAGCTTGACCGGGACTAGCGGGAGCACCTACGAGCAGTACTTC
TRBJ2-7 many - 13 TRBV28 CASRQDSPPEQYF TGTGCCAGCAGACAGGACAGCCCCCCCGAGCAGTACTTC
TRBJ2-1 - - 15 TRBV28 CASVIRGGTGNEQFF TGTGCCAGCGTAATCCGGGGGGGGACAGGGAATGAGCAGTTCTTC
TRBJ1-1 once TRBD1 14 TRBV12-3/TRBV12-4 CASSGRGGDTEAFF TGTGCCAGCAGTGGCAGGGGGGGGGACACTGAAGCTTTCTTT
TRBJ1-1 - - 12 TRBV28 CASTQRETEAFF TGTGCCAGCACTCAAAGGGAAACTGAAGCTTTCTTT
TRBJ2-2 - - 16 TRBV5-1 CASSALTRSNTGELFF TGCGCCAGCAGCGCCCTGACTAGATCGAACACCGGGGAGCTGTTTTTT
TRBJ2-3 - - 16 TRBV28 CASSTIRVLSTDTQYF TGTGCCAGCAGTACCATACGGGTCCTGAGCACAGATACGCAGTATTTT
TRBJ2-3 - - 11 TRBV30 CAWSTSDTQYF TGTGCCTGGAGTACATCAGATACGCAGTATTTT
TRBJ1-1 many - 11 TRBV30 CAWSSGTEAFF TGTGCCTGGAGTTCGGGGACTGAAGCTTTCTTT
TRBJ2-1 many - 14 TRBV29-1 CSVVDDSMYNEQFF TGCAGCGTTGTGGACGACTCGATGTACAATGAGCAGTTCTTC
TRBJ2-7 many - 12 TRBV20-1 CSPTRGVYEQYF TGCAGTCCCACACGGGGAGTGTACGAGCAGTACTTC
TRBJ2-7 many - 13 TRBV29-1 CSVSRDRSYEQYF TGCAGCGTTAGTAGGGATCGTTCCTACGAGCAGTACTTC
TRBJ1-4 many TRBD1 15 TRBV12-3/TRBV12-4 CASSLWDRGDEKLFF TGTGCCAGCAGTCTGTGGGACAGGGGGGATGAAAAACTGTTTTTT
TRBJ1-6 - TRBD1 13 TRBV30 CAGMTGNNSPLHF TGTGCCGGAATGACAGGGAATAATTCACCCCTCCACTTT
TRBJ2-1 few - 14 TRBV7-3 CASSVRGSYNEQFF TGTGCCAGCAGCGTGCGGGGCTCCTACAATGAGCAGTTCTTC
TRBJ2-7 - TRBD1 15 TRBV4-1 CASSYRQGVSYEQYF TGCGCCAGCAGCTACCGACAGGGGGTATCCTACGAGCAGTACTTC
TRBJ2-5 few TRBD2 14 TRBV29-1 CSVDGTSEQETQYF TGCAGCGTGGACGGGACTAGCGAACAAGAGACCCAGTACTTC
TRBJ2-1 - TRBD1 16 TRBV5-1 CASSLPGTGSYNEQFF TGCGCCAGCAGCCTACCGGGGACAGGGTCCTACAATGAGCAGTTCTTC
TRBJ2-3 many - 14 TRBV29-1 CSVEQGRGTDTQYF TGCAGCGTTGAACAGGGTAGGGGCACAGATACGCAGTATTTT
TRBJ2-7 many - 15 TRBV4-1 CASSQVFPPTYEQYF TGCGCCAGCAGCCAAGTTTTTCCGCCCACCTACGAGCAGTACTTC